This T cell receptor (beta chain) was captured by sequencing in a study of early T cells in non-severe SARS-CoV-2 infection. This clonotype was found many times. CDR1 SQVTM and CDR2 ANQGSEA come from the germline V gene. The trim removed 6 bases at V and 3 bases at J, leaving 8 bases unmatched. The CDR3 runs 13 residues. One entry per CDR3 protein, called by TCRdb with MiXCR from the 5' RACE reads. Seen here are 55,000 to 75,000 distinct CDR3 sequences, more than 7% observed once, and the top ten hold about 3.4%. The receptor comes from an adult who was a healthcare worker with PCR-confirmed SARS-CoV-2 infection or an uninfected control (not recorded which). The sample consisted of whole blood. The rearrangement uses TRBV29-1 and TRBJ2-7; TRBD2 matches at 7 bases. DNA of the CDR3: TGCAGCGTGCAACGTCGCGGGGGCTACGAGCAGTACTTC. Encoded protein: CSVQRRGGYEQYF.